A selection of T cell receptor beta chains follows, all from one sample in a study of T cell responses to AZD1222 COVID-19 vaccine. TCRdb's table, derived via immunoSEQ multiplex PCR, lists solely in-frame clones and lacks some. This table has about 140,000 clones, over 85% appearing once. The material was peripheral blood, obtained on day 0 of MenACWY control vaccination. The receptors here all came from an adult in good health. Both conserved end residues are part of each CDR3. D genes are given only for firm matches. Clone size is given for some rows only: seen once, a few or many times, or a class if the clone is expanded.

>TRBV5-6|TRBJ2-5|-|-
CASSSGLQETQYF
TGTGCCAGCAGCTCGGGACTCCAAGAGACCCAGTACTTC
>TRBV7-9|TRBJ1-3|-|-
CASRSSSSGNTIYF
TGTGCCAGCAGGTCAAGTTCCTCTGGAAACACCATATATTTT
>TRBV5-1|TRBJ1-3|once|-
CASSLVGDGNTIYF
TGCGCCAGCAGCTTGGTGGGTGACGGAAACACCATATATTTT
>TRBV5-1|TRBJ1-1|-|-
CASSTQTANTEAFF
TGCGCCAGCAGCACTCAGACGGCGAACACTGAAGCTTTCTTT
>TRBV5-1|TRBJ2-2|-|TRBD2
CASSLETSGNTGELFF
TGCGCCAGCAGCTTGGAGACTAGCGGGAACACCGGGGAGCTGTTTTTT
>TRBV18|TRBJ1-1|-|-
CASSPPDGGRSEAFF
TGTGCCAGCTCACCACCGGATGGGGGTAGGTCTGAAGCTTTCTTT
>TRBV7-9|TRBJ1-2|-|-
CASRGTAGSHYGYTF
TGTGCCAGCAGAGGGACGGCAGGAAGTCACTATGGCTACACCTTC
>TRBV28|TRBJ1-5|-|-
CASSLRMGSSNQPQHF
TGTGCCAGCAGTTTGAGAATGGGCAGCAGCAATCAGCCCCAGCATTTT
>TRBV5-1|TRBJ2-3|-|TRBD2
CASSLSSGTDTQYF
TGCGCCAGCAGCCTTTCTAGCGGAACAGATACGCAGTATTTT
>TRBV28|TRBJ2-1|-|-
CASSLIRGEGSYNEQFF
TGTGCCAGCAGTTTAATTAGGGGAGAAGGATCCTACAATGAGCAGTTCTTC
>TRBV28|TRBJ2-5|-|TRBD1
CASSLGQGGRGTQYF
TGTGCCAGCAGTTTGGGACAGGGGGGTAGGGGGACCCAGTACTTC
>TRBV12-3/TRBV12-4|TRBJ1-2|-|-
CASSSPLGIGYTF
TGTGCCAGCAGCTCCCCATTGGGTATAGGCTACACCTTC
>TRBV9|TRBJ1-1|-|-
CASRADSRLNTEAFF
TGTGCCAGCAGAGCAGACAGCAGATTGAACACTGAAGCTTTCTTT
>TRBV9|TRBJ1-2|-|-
CASSVRSGGSGYTF
TGTGCCAGCAGCGTCCGCTCCGGAGGAAGTGGCTACACCTTC
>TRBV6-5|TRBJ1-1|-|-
CASRQGKTGTEAFF
TGTGCCAGCAGGCAAGGGAAGACCGGCACTGAAGCTTTCTTT
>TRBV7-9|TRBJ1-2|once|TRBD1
CASSRQGAVGGYTF
TGTGCCAGCAGCCGACAGGGGGCTGTAGGCGGCTACACCTTC
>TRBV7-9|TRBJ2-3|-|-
CAGDRQPGDTQYF
TGTGCCGGTGACAGGCAGCCGGGAGATACGCAGTATTTT
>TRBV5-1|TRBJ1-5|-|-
CASSLDGGSNQPQHF
TGCGCCAGCAGCTTGGACGGGGGGAGCAATCAGCCCCAGCATTTT
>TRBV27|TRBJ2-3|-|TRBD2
CASSQRGDTDTQYF
TGTGCCAGCAGTCAACGGGGGGACACAGATACGCAGTATTTT
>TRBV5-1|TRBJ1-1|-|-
CASSTPGRGAGSEAFF
TGCGCCAGCAGCACCCCCGGACGGGGGGCAGGATCTGAAGCTTTCTTT
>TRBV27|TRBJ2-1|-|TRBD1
CASSSQGQYYNEQFF
TGTGCCAGCAGTTCACAGGGGCAGTACTACAATGAGCAGTTCTTC
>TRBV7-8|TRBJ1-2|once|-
CASSRGRAHYGYTF
TGTGCCAGCAGCCGAGGCAGGGCTCACTATGGCTACACCTTC
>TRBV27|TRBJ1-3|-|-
CASAPWDTALSGNTIYF
TGTGCCAGCGCACCCTGGGACACTGCCCTCTCTGGAAACACCATATATTTT
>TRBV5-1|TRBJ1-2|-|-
CASSLTRHADYGYTF
TGCGCCAGCAGCTTGACTCGCCATGCCGACTATGGCTACACCTTC
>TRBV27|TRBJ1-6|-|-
CASSFGGGGVDSPLHF
TGTGCCAGCAGTTTCGGGGGTGGGGGAGTTGATTCACCCCTCCACTTT
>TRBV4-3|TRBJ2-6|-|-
CASSPTGVSISGANVLTF
TGCGCCAGCAGCCCCACGGGGGTCTCCATCTCTGGGGCCAACGTCCTGACTTTC
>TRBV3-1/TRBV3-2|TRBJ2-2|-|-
CASSQKYTGELFF
TGTGCCAGCAGCCAGAAATACACCGGGGAGCTGTTTTTT
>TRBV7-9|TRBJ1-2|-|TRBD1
CASSPVETGRIDYGYTF
TGTGCCAGCAGCCCGGTCGAGACAGGGCGAATTGACTATGGCTACACCTTC